The 10 T cell receptor beta chains given below trace back to one sample, sequenced in a study of T cell responses to AZD1222 COVID-19 vaccine. Repertoires were generated with immunoSEQ multiplex PCR, while TCRdb's copy carries only in-frame clones and drops some. The sample contains roughly 50,000 clones, 87% of which appear only once. Source: peripheral blood, taken on day 0 of AZD1222 vaccination. The source is an adult in good health.

The chain recombines TRBV30 with TRBJ1-2, with TRBD1 as a possible D gene (5 bases). Trimming shortened V by 0 bases and J by 6 bases, and 20 bases separated the two germline ends. The germline V gene encodes CDR1 GTSNPN and CDR2 SVGIG (reference sequence). The length of the CDR3 is 16 residues. The CDR3 here is CAWSVPGSRVGNGYTF. CDR3 sequence (DNA): TGTGCCTGGAGTGTACCGGGTTCCAGGGTAGGAAATGGCTACACCTTC.

This rearrangement joins TRBV29-1 to TRBJ2-3; 13 bases line up with TRBD2. With 2 bases clipped from V and 6 bases from J, the junction kept 5 bases outside the gene matches. The germline gives CDR1 SQVTM, CDR2 ANQGSEA. This CDR3 comprises 15 residues. The CDR3 region is CSVETSGGARDTQYF. The CDR3 coding sequence is TGCAGCGTTGAAACTAGCGGGGGGGCTAGGGATACGCAGTATTTT.

The chain is built from TRBV20-1 and TRBJ2-1; D remains unclear. Trimming shortened V by 7 bases and J by 10 bases, and 11 bases separated the two germline ends. This CDR3 has 10 residues. The germline CDR1 and CDR2 sequences are DFQATT and SNEGSKA (reference sequence). CDR3 DNA: TGCAGTGGGGAACGAGTGGAGCAGTTCTTC. It specifies CSGERVEQFF.

This clone showed up just a few times. The CDR3 region has the DNA TGCGCCAGCAGCTCGGGACACCAAGGGGGCTACACCTTC. Its translation is CASSSGHQGGYTF. The chain has TRBV5-1 and TRBJ1-2; a possible D gene is TRBD1 (6 bases). The V end lost 3 bases, the J end lost 8 bases, and 14 bases lay between the germline ends. The CDR3 is 13 amino acids. Germline assignment: CDR1 SGHRS and CDR2 YFSETQ.

This clone was seen a handful of times. V is TRBV19 and J is TRBJ1-5, with a possible D match to TRBD1 (5 bases). Germline-derived CDR1 and CDR2 are LNHDA and SQIVND (reference sequence). The V gene lost 8 bases and the J gene lost 3 bases, with 17 bases spanning the gap. The CDR3 is made up of 15 amino acids. CDR3 amino acids: CASSLHRGYNQPQHF. The CDR3 nucleotides are TGTGCCAGTTCACTTCATCGGGGCTACAATCAGCCCCAGCATTTT.

The chain couples TRBV5-4 to TRBJ1-2, with 8 bases lining up with TRBD1. Germline V gene lookup returns CDR1 SGHNT and CDR2 YYREEE (reference sequence). The CDR3 is 17 residues long. V lost 0 bases and J lost 2; bases outside the gene matches: 9. The CDR3 reads CASSLGTGNPSNYGYTF. The CDR3 coding sequence is TGTGCCAGCAGCTTGGGGACAGGGAATCCTTCCAACTATGGCTACACCTTC.

This clone was seen more than once but under ten times. This rearrangement joins TRBV19 to TRBJ2-7; 7 nucleotides line up with TRBD1. The CDR3 is 14 residues long. In germline, CDR1 is LNHDA, CDR2 SQIVND (reference sequence). The V gene end was trimmed by 5 bases and the J gene end by 2 bases; junction bases not matched to a gene: 6. The CDR3 region has the DNA TGTGCCAGTAGTCGGACAGGTTATGCCTACGAGCAGTACTTC. Amino acids: CASSRTGYAYEQYF. The full variable domain, in which reference TRBV19 and TRBJ2-7 provide the parts outside the CDR3, is DGGITQSPKYLFRKEGQNVTLSCEQNLNHDAMYWYRQDPGQGLRLIYYSQIVNDFQKGDIAEGYSVSREKKESFPLTVTSAQKNPTAFYLCASSRTGYAYEQYFGPGTRLTVT.

The rearrangement links TRBV30 to TRBJ1-2, with D unresolved. The germline V gene has CDR1 GTSNPN and CDR2 SVGIG (reference sequence). Trimming took off 1 base at V and 8 bases at J, with 11 bases between the two ends. There are 12 residues in the CDR3. The CDR3 sequence is CAWSAQASGYTF. The DNA for the CDR3 is TGTGCCTGGAGTGCCCAGGCCAGCGGCTACACCTTC.

The chain employs TRBV9 and TRBJ2-2, with unresolved D. With 0 bases removed from V and 7 bases from J, the gap between germline ends came to 7 bases. CDR1 SGDLS and CDR2 YYNGEE come from the germline V gene. This CDR3 spans 13 amino acids. The CDR3 loop reads CASSVDRRGELFF. CDR3 DNA sequence: TGTGCCAGCAGCGTAGACAGACGCGGGGAGCTGTTTTTT.

The gene calls are TRBV5-1 and TRBJ2-7; 8 nucleotides match TRBD1. Per germline, CDR1 SGHRS and CDR2 YFSETQ. There are 14 residues in the CDR3. V gave up 3 bases and J gave up 3 bases; unmatched junction bases: 5. CDR3 DNA: TGCGCCAGCAGCTCGACAGGGGTAGGCTACGAGCAGTACTTC. Its translation: CASSSTGVGYEQYF.